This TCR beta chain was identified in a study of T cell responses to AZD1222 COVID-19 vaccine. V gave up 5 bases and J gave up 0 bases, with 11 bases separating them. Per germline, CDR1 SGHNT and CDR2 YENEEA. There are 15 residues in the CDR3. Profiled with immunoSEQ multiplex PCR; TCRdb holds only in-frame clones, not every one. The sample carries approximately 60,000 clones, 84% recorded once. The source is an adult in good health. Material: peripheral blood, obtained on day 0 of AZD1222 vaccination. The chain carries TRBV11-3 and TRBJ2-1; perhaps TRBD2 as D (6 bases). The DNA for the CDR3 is TGTGCCAGCAGCCCCGGGGGAACCTCCTACAATGAGCAGTTCTTC. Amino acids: CASSPGGTSYNEQFF.